Shown below are 8 T cell receptor beta chains from a single sample sequenced in a study of control samples from healthy donors and cancer patients. Generated by immunoSEQ multiplex PCR, the TCRdb table keeps only in-frame clones and is missing some. The sample contains 85,000 to 110,000 clones, around 88% of which appear only once. The sample was PBMCs. Receptors were obtained from a man in his 60s with lung cancer.

With regard to this clone: One end of the junction does not line up with germline, which may come from a read error. V is TRBV5-1 and J is TRBJ2-1; 7 bases are shared with TRBD1. The CDR3 loop spans 13 amino acids. CDR1 is SGHRS and CDR2 is YFSETQ in the germline V gene. This chain's CDR3 is CASSLGQQNEQFF. Here the CDR3 DNA reads TGCGCCAGCAGTTTGGGACAGCAAAATGAGCAGTTCTTC.

The J gene is TRBJ2-6, the V gene TRBV5-1; D gene uncertain. The CDR3 is 14 residues long. The germline V and J ends were trimmed by 0 bases and 4 bases, with 5 bases remaining between them. Per germline, CDR1 SGHRS and CDR2 YFSETQ. The CDR3 sequence is CASSLDGGANVLTF. CDR3 nucleotide sequence: TGCGCCAGCAGCTTGGATGGCGGGGCCAACGTCCTGACTTTC.

The rearrangement links TRBV7-2 to TRBJ1-2, with D possibly being TRBD1 (6 bases). CDR1 and CDR2 from the germline V gene are SGHTA and FQGNSA. CDR3 size: 12 residues. V was cut by 5 bases and J by 11 bases, with 15 bases left in between. CDR3 coding DNA: TGTGCCAGCAGCCCCCCGGGACAACGGTACACCTTC. Encoded protein: CASSPPGQRYTF.

The chain combines TRBV6-7 with TRBJ2-7; TRBD1 is a possible D gene (5 bases). TRBV6-7 falls under the ORF class, with uncertain function. V shed 2 bases and J shed 7 bases, with 15 bases lying between them. The CDR3 is made up of 14 amino acids. The CDR3 is CASSYRTRDEEQYV. CDR3 coding DNA: TGTGCCAGCAGTTACCGGACAAGGGATGAGGAGCAGTACGTC.

This chain uses TRBV11-3 with TRBJ2-1; D possibly corresponds to TRBD2 (6 bases). Trimming pared 6 bases from V and 9 bases from J, leaving 18 bases between. Germline V gene data show CDR1 as SGHNT and CDR2 as YENEEA. The CDR3 loop spans 14 amino acids. CDR3 bases: TGTGCCAGCAGGCCTGGCGGGACCCTTCGTGAGCAGTTCTTC. Residues: CASRPGGTLREQFF.

This CDR3 is CAWSGQGNSPLHF. The CDR3 bases are TGTGCCTGGAGCGGGCAGGGAAATTCACCCCTCCACTTT. The V call is TRBV30, the J call TRBJ1-6; a weak D match, TRBD1 (5 bases). CDR1 is GTSNPN, CDR2 SVGIG, per germline (reference sequence). This CDR3 is built from 13 residues. The V end was cut by 3 bases, the J end by 7 bases, with 10 bases between. Complete variable domain (other parts from reference TRBV30 and TRBJ1-6): SQTIHQWPATLVQPVGSPLSLECTVEGTSNPNLYWYRQAAGRGLQLLFYSVGIGQISSEVPQNLSASRPQDRQFILSSKKLLLSDSGFYLCAWSGQGNSPLHFGNGTRLTVT.

The J gene is TRBJ2-1, the V gene TRBV12-5; D remains ambiguous. Germline V gene data show CDR1 as LGHNT and CDR2 as FRNRAP. V was clipped by 0 bases and J by 0 bases, with 12 bases between them. The CDR3 has 17 amino acids. CDR3 sequence: CASGLVPDGSSYNEQFF. The DNA of the CDR3 is TGTGCTAGTGGTTTGGTACCAGACGGTAGCTCCTACAATGAGCAGTTCTTC.

The chain combines TRBV15 with TRBJ1-4, with D possibly matching TRBD1 (5 bases). Trimming removed 0 bases from V and 0 bases from J, with 11 bases in between. The CDR3 runs to 17 residues. Germline V gene data show CDR1 as LNHNV and CDR2 as YYDKDF (reference sequence). CDR3 coding DNA: TGTGCCACCAGCAGAGATCGGCCAGGGACAACTAATGAAAAACTGTTTTTT. Amino acids: CATSRDRPGTTNEKLFF.